The 4 T cell receptor beta chains presented below share a single source sample, sequenced in a study of T cells expressing NK-cell markers. From its re-call of the 5' RACE reads, TCRdb lists each CDR3 protein once, without DNA. Its clone listing holds about 540,000 distinct CDR3 sequences. Material: blood T cells: a sorted CD56 or NKG2C T cell subset, CD4+ or CD8+ T cells, or bulk PBMC T cells (not recorded which). The source is a man aged 18 to 29 in good health.

This chain joins TRBV2 and TRBJ2-3; TCRdb designates TRBD2, a call that cannot be tested without DNA. The germline gives CDR1 SNHLY, CDR2 FYNNEI. The CDR3 consists of 16 residues. The CDR3 loop is CASGEDSGRAADTQYF.

CDR3 protein: CASSPIGGPTTYEQYF. The genes are TRBV5-1 and TRBJ2-7; lacking DNA, the TRBD1 call made by TCRdb goes unchecked. This CDR3 comprises 16 residues. In germline, CDR1 is SGHRS, CDR2 YFSETQ.

The chain recombines TRBV5-1 with TRBJ2-3. Germline-derived CDR1 and CDR2 are SGHRS and YFSETQ. The CDR3 sequence is 15 residues long. The CDR3 protein is CASSLVGTLTDTQYF. Using reference TRBV5-1 and TRBJ2-3 for the parts outside the CDR3, the full variable domain is KAGVTQTPRYLIKTRGQQVTLSCSPISGHRSVSWYQQTPGQGLQFLFEYFSETQRNKGNFPGRFSGRQFSNSRSEMNVSTLELGDSALYLCASSLVGTLTDTQYFGPGTRLTVL.

The chain is built from TRBV6-5 and TRBJ2-3; TCRdb's D call of TRBD2 is untestable without DNA. The CDR3 length is 12 residues. Germline loops: CDR1 MNHEY, CDR2 SVGAGI. This CDR3 reads CAIGTLTDTQYF.